This is a list of T cell receptor beta chains from one sample in a study of beta chain features in type 1 diabetes. Assay: immunoSEQ multiplex PCR; the TCRdb copy retains only in-frame clones and omits some. The sample has roughly 310,000 clones; about 10% are singletons. Sequenced material: naive CD4+ T cells from blood. These TCRs come from a woman aged 25 to 39 in good health. Each CDR3 is given with its conserved first and last residue. Each record gives: clone size, CDR3 length, V gene, CDR3 protein. Not all rows give a size; the values are once, few, many and, for expanded clones, a class.

few,15,TRBV18,CASSLGQSSNQPQHF
-,15,TRBV18,CASSLQGGSYNEQFF
few,15,TRBV7-2,CASSTRGMMVYGYTF
-,15,TRBV11-3,CASSLAGLNTGELFF
few,13,TRBV2,CASSRQGAAIQYF
few,17,TRBV9,CASSQWTGLTEGDTQYF
few,13,TRBV5-4,CASSYDSNYGYTF
-,17,TRBV4-3,CASSHGPGQGARGELFF
-,16,TRBV11-3,CASSSGAGSGDYGYTF
few,17,TRBV18,CASSPPGTGTGYNEQFF
few,14,TRBV2,CASIGRLVSETQYF
few,14,TRBV28,CASTTGTSRAEQYF
few,16,TRBV4-2,CASSQVYEGRTGELFF
few,14,TRBV30,CAWSGRSFSYEQYF
-,16,TRBV7-9,CASSPLGRGNTGELFF
few,13,TRBV18,CASSPPSRDEQFF
few,17,TRBV11-3,CASSLAGVAGEVAEQFF
few,15,TRBV19,CASRIAGGPVNEQFF
few,15,TRBV19,CASHQQGTGYNEQFF
-,15,TRBV5-6,CASTGLAGDVYEQYF
-,15,TRBV7-3,CASSSGQGNTGELFF
few,12,TRBV7-2,CASSPTRETQYF
few,15,TRBV30,CAWSRGRPSGNEQFF
-,19,TRBV2,CASSGGQGGFARFYNEQFF
few,13,TRBV30,CAWNGQINQPQHF
-,15,TRBV5-6,CASSLGQGWDREQYF
few,14,TRBV5-1,CASSLGASHYGYTF
few,16,TRBV30,CAWSGRSGSKGNEQFF
-,13,TRBV19,CASSRGRDTEAFF
-,15,TRBV18,CASSSGLAGTNEQFF
-,17,TRBV7-3,CASSLTSTSGPYNEQFF
once,13,TRBV6-5,CASSYDRYQPQHF
-,16,TRBV27,CASRDQSLAGTGAQYF
few,14,TRBV5-1,CASSLARRDNEQFF
few,14,TRBV6-5,CASSYSEEGYGYTF
few,12,TRBV29-1,CSVEAGVHEQYF
few,15,TRBV11-1,CASSATGMSSYEQYF
few,15,TRBV6-5,CASSYGHQPSYEQYF
-,15,TRBV7-9,CASSLVADSNQPQHF
few,16,TRBV7-2,CASSLGASGPSYEQYF
few,15,TRBV30,CAWSVQGTANYGYTF
-,14,TRBV7-9,CASSDPRLADEQYF
few,14,TRBV5-6,CASSLGQENYGYTF
many,10,TRBV30,CAWSLNEQFF
few,15,TRBV28,CASSFPGRIGDEQFF
few,16,TRBV6-5,CASSYSVSGSSGELFF
few,14,TRBV18,CASSPDRTFHEQYF
few,14,TRBV30,CAWSVQGAVTEAFF
few,14,TRBV28,CASSPPGLLDEQFF
-,16,TRBV7-6,CASSLSSGRDAYEQYF
-,14,TRBV27,CASSGRGDGQPQHF
-,13,TRBV15,CATAKEGGYGYTF
-,15,TRBV6-6,CASSYSFPSNQPQHF
-,16,TRBV28,CASSDPGQRPANEQFF
few,14,TRBV29-1,CSVAVRGSTDTQYF
few,16,TRBV11-1,CASSLAGAGGLDEQFF
few,17,TRBV4-3,CASSQDRFTSGSTEQYF
-,13,TRBV5-1,CASSSRGVRELFF